The following is a T cell receptor beta chain sequence with its context. The antigen is not known. Primers for the PCR totalled 60 Vbeta and 13 Jbeta. Here immunoSEQ multiplex PCR was the method, and the copy in TCRdb shows in-frame clones only, minus some. The sample yields roughly 140,000 clones, roughly 74% seen once. The sample comes from a study of cytomegalovirus exposure and HLA in healthy donors. Points from the study as a whole: When the data were analyzed later, several of the most significant clusters appeared to be linked to common viral pathogens. An ancestry cluster, one associated with Asian ancestry, reportedly showed fewer N-insertions than the 666-donor mean in a later analysis.

The CDR3 consists of 15 residues. Germline V gene data show CDR1 as MGHRA and CDR2 as YSYEKL. The ends lost 0 bases at V and 3 bases at J; junction bases unmatched: 4. This chain joins TRBV4-1 and TRBJ1-2; TRBD1 agrees at 7 bases. This TCR derives from a middle-aged woman in good health and CMV-seropositive. The sample taken for sequencing was PBMCs. The CDR3 protein is CASSQDDRADYGYTF. DNA of the CDR3: TGCGCCAGCAGCCAAGACGACAGGGCGGACTATGGCTACACCTTC.